The 28 T cell receptor beta chains in this list originate from one sample, sequenced in a study of cytomegalovirus exposure and HLA in healthy donors. The PCR was carried out with 60 Vbeta primers and 13 Jbeta primers. Produced via immunoSEQ multiplex PCR; TCRdb's table is partial and in-frame only. The sample has 100,000 to 120,000 clones; around 70% are singletons. Sample: PBMCs. The receptors here all came from a woman in her thirties or forties in good health and CMV-seropositive.

This clone was recorded only once. This sequence joins TRBV7-9 and TRBJ1-1; D is possibly TRBD1 (5 bases). Trimming shortened V by 4 bases and J by 2 bases, and 14 bases separated the two germline ends. This CDR3 has 15 residues. CDR1 SEHNR and CDR2 FQNEAQ come from the germline V gene (reference sequence). The CDR3 DNA sequence: TGTGCCAGCAGCTCAGGAGACAGAGAAAACACTGAAGCTTTCTTT. Its translation: CASSSGDRENTEAFF. Full variable domain (missing parts from reference TRBV7-9 and TRBJ1-1): DTGVSQNPRHKITKRGQNVTFRCDPISEHNRLYWYRQTLGQGPEFLTYFQNEAQLEKSRLLSDRFSAERPKGSFSTLEIQRTEQGDSAMYLCASSSGDRENTEAFFGQGTRLTVV.

This clone has a single count. The rearrangement uses TRBV2 and TRBJ2-7; 7 nucleotides match TRBD1. Germline V gene lookup returns CDR1 SNHLY and CDR2 FYNNEI. V was clipped by 7 bases and J by 2 bases; unmatched bases: 11. The CDR3 loop spans 15 amino acids. CDR3 sequence: CASKDPGQPTYEQYF. CDR3 in DNA: TGTGCCAGCAAAGACCCGGGACAGCCTACCTACGAGCAGTACTTC.

This chain uses TRBV27 with TRBJ1-1; 11 positions match TRBD1. The CDR3 runs 14 residues. The ends lost 4 bases at V and 5 bases at J; junction bases unmatched: 3. In germline, CDR1 is MNHEY, CDR2 SMNVEV (reference sequence). The CDR3 DNA reads TGTGCCAGCAGTTGGGGGACAGGGGGAACTGAAGCTTTCTTT. Amino acids: CASSWGTGGTEAFF.

The chain links TRBV6-1 to TRBJ2-7; 7 bases map to TRBD2. CDR1 is MNHNS, CDR2 SASEGT, per germline. The CDR3 loop spans 18 amino acids. Trimming took 3 bases from V and 2 from J; bases not matched to a gene: 16. The CDR3 bases are TGTGCCAGCAGTGACCGGGACTACGGTCGCCTACTTCCCTACGAGCAGTACTTC. Residues: CASSDRDYGRLLPYEQYF.

The CDR3 DNA reads as TGCGCCAGCAGCTTGGATCCTAGTTCCTACGAGCAGTACTTC. It is translated as CASSLDPSSYEQYF. The rearrangement links TRBV5-1 to TRBJ2-7; D call uncertain. V shed 0 bases and J shed 1 base, with 8 bases lying between them. This CDR3 has 14 residues. CDR1 and CDR2 from the germline V gene are SGHRS and YFSETQ.

For this clone: Its ends do not fully match the called genes, so a read error is possible. Here the CDR3 reads CASSDREPSGLGKLFF. The CDR3 nucleotides are TGTGCCAGCAGTGACAGGGAACCTAGCGGACTCGGGAAGCTGTTTTTT. The chain combines TRBV6-1 with TRBJ2-2; 7 bases agree with TRBD2. Germline V gene sequence: CDR1 MNHNS, CDR2 SASEGT. CDR3 size: 16 residues.

The CDR3 spells CASSPDRPPPQHF. The CDR3 DNA follows: TGTGCCAGTAGTCCGGACAGGCCTCCGCCCCAGCATTTT. This rearrangement joins TRBV19 to TRBJ1-5; 7 nucleotides line up with TRBD1. The germline V gene has CDR1 LNHDA and CDR2 SQIVND (reference sequence). This CDR3 has 13 amino acids. Trimming cost V 5 bases and J 9 bases; bases outside gene matches: 7.

This clone came up once. The rearrangement joins TRBV5-1 to TRBJ2-4; possibly TRBD1 for D (5 bases). Germline V gene sequence: CDR1 SGHRS, CDR2 YFSETQ. V lost 2 bases, J lost 8 bases, and 11 bases lay in between. The CDR3 extends over 13 amino acids. CDR3 sequence: CASSFAGPDIQYF. The CDR3 nucleotides read TGCGCCAGCAGCTTTGCAGGGCCGGACATTCAGTACTTC.

This chain connects TRBV9 to TRBJ1-4; 10 bases agree with TRBD1. V gave up 1 base and J gave up 6 bases; unmatched junction bases: 9. The CDR3 length is 17 residues. Germline V gives CDR1 SGDLS, CDR2 YYNGEE. The chain's CDR3 is CASSVSGQGGIYEKLFF. The CDR3 coding sequence is TGTGCCAGCAGCGTATCCGGACAGGGGGGAATTTATGAAAAACTGTTTTTT.

This chain uses TRBV5-4 with TRBJ1-6; no definite D call. CDR1 is SGHNT, CDR2 YYREEE, per germline (reference sequence). V was cut by 0 bases and J by 2 bases, with 6 bases left in between. The CDR3 runs to 15 residues. The CDR3 coding sequence is TGTGCCAGCAGCTTGGGAGGAACCTATAATTCACCCCTCCACTTT. This codes for CASSLGGTYNSPLHF.

This sequence joins TRBV7-9 and TRBJ2-7; unclear D gene. V was shortened by 5 bases and J by 4 bases, with 9 bases between the two germline ends. The CDR3 totals 12 residues. Per the germline V gene, CDR1 is SEHNR and CDR2 is FQNEAQ (reference sequence). CDR3 sequence reads: CASSPGYYEQYF. The CDR3 bases are TGTGCCAGCAGCCCCGGGTATTACGAGCAGTACTTC.

The V and J genes are TRBV18 and TRBJ1-1; 8 bases line up with TRBD1. Germline-derived CDR1 and CDR2 are KGHSH and LQKENI. Trimming took 3 bases from V and 3 from J; bases not matched to a gene: 6. This CDR3 has 15 amino acids. Here the CDR3 reads CASSPRTGWDTEAFF. DNA for the CDR3: TGTGCCAGCTCACCTCGGACAGGGTGGGACACTGAAGCTTTCTTT.

Written as DNA, the CDR3 is TGTGCCAGTAGTATGCGGGACAGGGGGGGCGAGCAGTACTTC. Amino acids: CASSMRDRGGEQYF. The chain uses TRBV19 and TRBJ2-7; 11 bases fit TRBD1. Per germline, CDR1 LNHDA and CDR2 SQIVND (reference sequence). Trimming at V came to 3 bases and at J to 6 bases, leaving 4 bases not matched to a gene. The CDR3 spans 14 residues.

This rearrangement joins TRBV29-1 to TRBJ2-1; 13 bases are shared with TRBD2. This CDR3 contains 15 residues. CDR1 SQVTM and CDR2 ANQGSEA come from the germline V gene. Germline trimming cut 5 bases from V and 8 bases from J; bases unmatched to any gene: 9. The CDR3 loop is CSVKRTSGSPDEQFF. The DNA of the CDR3 is TGCAGCGTTAAGCGGACTAGCGGGAGTCCGGATGAGCAGTTCTTC.

This clone was counted a single time. The J gene is TRBJ2-1, the V gene TRBV20-1, with D perhaps TRBD2 (6 bases). The CDR3 runs 11 residues. CDR1 is DFQATT, CDR2 SNEGSKA, per germline (reference sequence). V was shortened by 3 bases and J by 9 bases, with 9 bases between the two germline ends. The CDR3 DNA sequence: TGCAGTGCTAGGGGTAGCGGTGAGCAGTTCTTC. Translation: CSARGSGEQFF.

This clone turned up a few times. The chain links TRBV11-2 to TRBJ2-1, with 12 bases aligning to TRBD2. Trimming at V came to 5 bases and at J to 6 bases, leaving 8 bases not matched to a gene. The germline V gene encodes CDR1 SGHAT and CDR2 FQNNGV. The CDR3 length is 16 residues. CDR3 nucleotides: TGTGCCAGCAGCGCGACCGGGACTAGCGGGCTCAATGAGCAGTTCTTC. Encoded protein: CASSATGTSGLNEQFF.

The chain carries TRBV18 and TRBJ1-2, with D perhaps matching TRBD1 (5 bases). Trimming left V 4 bases short and J 4 bases short, with 10 bases between. Germline V gives CDR1 KGHSH, CDR2 LQKENI. The CDR3 runs 13 residues. For the CDR3, the DNA is TGTGCCAGCTCACAGACAGACTTCTATGGCTACACCTTC. Amino acids: CASSQTDFYGYTF.

The V call is TRBV7-3, the J call TRBJ2-3; D not certain. The CDR3 is 12 residues long. Trimming pared 4 bases from V and 8 bases from J, leaving 10 bases between. CDR1 is SGHTA, CDR2 FQGTGA, per germline. This CDR3 is CASSSRTGTQYF. The DNA of the CDR3 is TGTGCCAGCAGCTCCCGAACTGGTACGCAGTATTTT.

V gene TRBV18 combines with J gene TRBJ1-1, with D maybe TRBD1 (5 bases). The ends were cut back, 5 bases at V and 3 bases at J, with 10 bases in the middle. Germline CDR1 reads KGHSH; CDR2 reads LQKENI. The CDR3 covers 13 residues. The CDR3 reads CASSDSLDTEAFF. In DNA, the CDR3 is TGTGCCAGCTCAGACAGTCTAGACACTGAAGCTTTCTTT.

This clone turned up a few times. The V call is TRBV19, the J call TRBJ1-2, with D unclear. The CDR3 totals 14 residues. V gave up 5 bases and J gave up 6 bases, with 16 bases separating them. The germline V gene encodes CDR1 LNHDA and CDR2 SQIVND (reference sequence). CDR3 residues: CASSPLDSYHGYTF. Here the CDR3 DNA reads TGTGCCAGTAGTCCCCTGGACTCCTATCATGGCTACACCTTC. The whole variable domain, filled in from reference TRBV19 and TRBJ1-2, reads DGGITQSPKYLFRKEGQNVTLSCEQNLNHDAMYWYRQDPGQGLRLIYYSQIVNDFQKGDIAEGYSVSREKKESFPLTVTSAQKNPTAFYLCASSPLDSYHGYTFGSGTRLTVV.

This clone showed up just once. V gene TRBV19 combines with J gene TRBJ1-6, with TRBD1 matching over 11 bases. With 0 bases clipped from V and 3 bases from J, the junction kept 10 bases outside the gene matches. This CDR3 spans 20 amino acids. CDR1 is LNHDA, CDR2 SQIVND, per germline (reference sequence). CDR3 sequence reads: CASSIDRTRTGGVYNSPLHF. In DNA, the CDR3 is TGTGCCAGTAGTATAGATCGTACGAGGACAGGGGGCGTCTATAATTCACCCCTCCACTTT. Supplemented by reference TRBV19 and TRBJ1-6, the full variable domain reads DGGITQSPKYLFRKEGQNVTLSCEQNLNHDAMYWYRQDPGQGLRLIYYSQIVNDFQKGDIAEGYSVSREKKESFPLTVTSAQKNPTAFYLCASSIDRTRTGGVYNSPLHFGNGTRLTVT.

The chain is built from TRBV25-1 and TRBJ2-1, with D possibly being TRBD2 (6 bases). Trimming shortened V by 2 bases and J by 4 bases, and 9 bases separated the two germline ends. This CDR3 has 14 residues. Germline V gives CDR1 MGHDK, CDR2 SYGVNS. The CDR3 sequence is CASSETGEYNEQFF. In DNA, the CDR3 is TGTGCCAGCAGTGAAACGGGAGAGTACAATGAGCAGTTCTTC. The complete variable domain, with remaining parts taken from reference TRBV25-1 and TRBJ2-1, reads EADIYQTPRYLVIGTGKKITLECSQTMGHDKMYWYQQDPGMELHLIHYSYGVNSTEKGDLSSESTVSRIRTEHFPLTLESARPSHTSQYLCASSETGEYNEQFFGPGTRLTVL.

The chain uses TRBV7-9 and TRBJ1-3; D is perhaps TRBD1 (5 bases). Trimming stripped 1 base from V and 0 bases from J, with 13 bases between. CDR1 SEHNR and CDR2 FQNEAQ come from the germline V gene (reference sequence). This CDR3 comprises 17 residues. This chain's CDR3 is CASSLGSGALSGNTIYF. Here the CDR3 DNA reads TGTGCCAGCAGCTTAGGCAGCGGGGCCCTCTCTGGAAACACCATATATTTT.

The CDR3 is CASSQTGASPWSSNQPQHF. CDR3 nucleotides: TGTGCCAGCAGTCAGACAGGGGCTTCCCCGTGGTCTAGCAATCAGCCCCAGCATTTT. The chain links TRBV27 to TRBJ1-5, with 8 bases aligning to TRBD1. CDR3 length equals 19 residues. The V segment lost 5 bases and the J segment 0 bases; nucleotides outside the gene matches: 15. CDR1 and CDR2 (germline): MNHEY, SMNVEV (reference sequence).

The chain couples TRBV5-4 to TRBJ2-3; D is possibly TRBD1 (6 bases). Germline CDR1 reads SGHNT; CDR2 reads YYREEE (reference sequence). The CDR3 extends over 14 amino acids. V lost 4 bases to trimming and J lost 2 bases, with 11 bases between them. CDR3 sequence: CASSRGQNTDTQYF. The CDR3 region has the DNA TGTGCCAGCAGCCGCGGACAGAACACAGATACGCAGTATTTT.

In this sample, this clone turned up a few times. This rearrangement joins TRBV15 to TRBJ2-3; D is ambiguous. This CDR3 spans 13 amino acids. Germline values: CDR1 LNHNV, CDR2 YYDKDF (reference sequence). Trimming stripped 0 bases from V and 4 bases from J, with 5 bases between. CDR3 sequence reads: CATSRDPSDTQYF. CDR3 in DNA: TGTGCCACCAGCAGAGATCCGTCAGATACGCAGTATTTT.

This clone appeared a few times. The chain links TRBV7-9 to TRBJ2-1, with 14 bases that match TRBD2. Germline CDR1 and CDR2: SEHNR and FQNEAQ (reference sequence). This CDR3 has 18 amino acids. The trim removed 5 bases at V and 9 bases at J, leaving 15 bases unmatched. In DNA, the CDR3 is TGTGCCAGCAGCCCCCCGTATAGGACTAGCGGGGGGTTTGGTGAGCAGTTCTTC. Encoded protein: CASSPPYRTSGGFGEQFF.

The chain has TRBV6-6 and TRBJ2-1; a possible D gene is TRBD2 (6 bases). The CDR3 contains 14 residues. V was shortened by 7 bases and J by 6 bases, with 16 bases between the two germline ends. Germline V gene sequence: CDR1 MNHNY, CDR2 SVGAGI (reference sequence). The CDR3 region is CASTPSGSSNEQFF. The CDR3, as DNA: TGTGCCAGCACCCCCTCCGGGAGCTCCAATGAGCAGTTCTTC.